A selection of T cell receptor beta chains follows, all from one sample in a study of cytomegalovirus exposure and HLA in healthy donors. Profiled with immunoSEQ multiplex PCR; TCRdb holds only in-frame clones, not every one. The sample carries some 65,000 clones, around 68% recorded once. The sample comprised PBMCs. These receptors originate from a woman aged 25 to 39 in good health and CMV-seronegative. Both conserved end residues are part of each CDR3. The D gene is left open where the match is weak. The size field is filled for only some rows; it gives once, few, many or a size class.

TRBV29-1	TRBJ2-3	few	NA	TGCAGCGTCGACTACACAGATACGCAGTATTTT	CSVDYTDTQYF
TRBV6-5	TRBJ2-3	NA	TRBD1	TGTGCCAGCAGTTACGGAACAGGGGATAGCACAGATACGCAGTATTTT	CASSYGTGDSTDTQYF
TRBV6-1	TRBJ1-1	NA	TRBD1	TGTGCCAGCAGTGTCACAGGGGATAACACTGAAGCTTTCTTT	CASSVTGDNTEAFF
TRBV2	TRBJ1-2	few	NA	TGTGCCAGCAGGCCAGGGTTCTATGGCTACACCTTC	CASRPGFYGYTF
TRBV5-1	TRBJ2-2	NA	NA	TGCGCCAGCAGCTTGGGACAGCCGAACACCGGGGAGCTGTTTTTT	CASSLGQPNTGELFF
TRBV2	TRBJ1-1	NA	NA	TGTGCCAGCAGTTCTACAGGGATGGTTGAAGCTTTCTTT	CASSSTGMVEAFF
TRBV2	TRBJ2-1	NA	TRBD2	TGTGCCAGCGGGGCACTAGCGGGGGATGGTGAGCAGTTCTTC	CASGALAGDGEQFF
TRBV30	TRBJ1-1	NA	NA	TGTGCCTCCCGCACGGTGAACACTGAAGCTTTCTTT	CASRTVNTEAFF
TRBV18	TRBJ2-7	NA	NA	TGTGCCAGCTCACCGGGCACCACCTACGAGCAGTACTTC	CASSPGTTYEQYF
TRBV6-6	TRBJ1-2	NA	NA	TGTGCCAGCAGTTACTCGGAGGGAAACTATGGCTACACCTTC	CASSYSEGNYGYTF
TRBV12-5	TRBJ1-5	NA	TRBD1	TGTGCTAGTGGTGACGACAGGGGAAATCAGCCCCAGCATTTT	CASGDDRGNQPQHF
TRBV11-1	TRBJ2-5	NA	TRBD2	TGTGCCAGCAGACTAGCGGGGGGGCGGGAGACCCAGTACTTC	CASRLAGGRETQYF
TRBV7-2	TRBJ2-2	NA	NA	TGTGCCAGCAGCTTAGTAGGACATAACACCGGGGAGCTGTTTTTT	CASSLVGHNTGELFF
TRBV2	TRBJ1-1	once	NA	TGTGCCACAAAGGAGGCCACCTCGTGGGCTTTCTTT	CATKEATSWAFF
TRBV9	TRBJ1-1	few	NA	TGTGCCAGCAGCGTAGAGGGGACACCCAACACTGAAGCTTTCTTT	CASSVEGTPNTEAFF
TRBV4-3	TRBJ2-3	NA	TRBD2	TGCGCCAGCAGCCAGGGGGGGAGGACAGATACGCAGTATTTT	CASSQGGRTDTQYF
TRBV9	TRBJ2-7	NA	TRBD2	TGTGCCAGCAATCCAAGCGGGGGGCCTTACGAGCAGTACTTC	CASNPSGGPYEQYF
TRBV15	TRBJ2-4	NA	NA	TGTGCCACCAGCTCGCAGGGGGCCAAAAACATTCAGTACTTC	CATSSQGAKNIQYF
TRBV7-2	TRBJ2-1	NA	NA	TGTGCCAGCAGCCCCATACTTACTGAGCAGTTCTTC	CASSPILTEQFF
TRBV7-3	TRBJ1-2	once	NA	TGTGCCAGCAGCCAGACCAGGGGAGAGGGAGGCTACACCTTC	CASSQTRGEGGYTF
TRBV7-2	TRBJ1-3	NA	NA	TGTGCCAGCAGCTTTACAACTACAGGAATGGGCGGAAACACCATATATTTT	CASSFTTTGMGGNTIYF
TRBV9	TRBJ1-2	NA	NA	TGTGCCAGCAGCGTAGCCGCAGGTTCAAACTATGGCTACACCTTC	CASSVAAGSNYGYTF
TRBV6-5	TRBJ2-7	NA	NA	TGTGCCAGCAGCACCACCTACGAGCAGTACTTC	CASSTTYEQYF
TRBV5-1	TRBJ1-2	NA	NA	TGCGCCAGCAGCTTGGCGGGACACGAGAACTATGGCTACACCTTC	CASSLAGHENYGYTF
TRBV5-1	TRBJ1-3	NA	TRBD1	TGCGCCAGCAGCATCGGGACAGCGGACTCTGGAAACACCATATATTTT	CASSIGTADSGNTIYF
TRBV25-1	TRBJ2-5	few	NA	TGTGCCAGCAGCCGGGACTGGACGTTCCGAGAGACCCAGTACTTC	CASSRDWTFRETQYF
TRBV30	TRBJ1-2	NA	NA	TGTGCCTGGAGTACTCTCCCCGTCCTACAGATCTATGGCTACACCTTC	CAWSTLPVLQIYGYTF
TRBV2	TRBJ1-1	few	NA	TGTGCCAGCAGCAACCGGGGGGGGAACACTGAAGCTTTCTTT	CASSNRGGNTEAFF